Sequencing of this T cell receptor (beta chain) was carried out in a study of blood T cell repertoires in COVID-19. Across the study: Sites in the United States, Italy and Spain provided acute and convalescent COVID-19 samples. Sources were T cells, B-cell-depleted T cells, or PBMCs; the material itself was cDNA or gDNA.

J was trimmed by 0 bases and V by 5 bases; bases with no gene match: 3. From germline, CDR1 is SGHTA and CDR2 FQGNSA. This CDR3 is built from 15 residues. Study processing details: Amplification of reference gene primers provided the estimated nucleated cell counts. Sequencing used immunoSEQ multiplex PCR; TCRdb keeps in-frame clones, though not all of them. V and J calls and clone size follow that table, whereas D and trimming were derived from the DNA. Of roughly 240,000 clones detected, roughly 85% appear once; the ten largest clones hold roughly 5%. The V and J genes are TRBV7-2 and TRBJ2-7; 11 bases are shared with TRBD2. Sequenced sample: peripheral blood. This TCR came from a man in his forties or fifties with COVID-19, enrolled during active disease. CDR3 loop: CASSPTSGDSYEQYF. The CDR3 DNA sequence: TGTGCCAGCAGCCCGACTAGCGGGGACTCCTACGAGCAGTACTTC.